This T cell receptor (beta chain) was recorded in a study of cytomegalovirus exposure and HLA in healthy donors. Study results and caveats: Fewer N-insertions (relative to the approximately 700-donor mean) were reportedly seen in an Asian-associated ancestry cluster in a later analysis.

Germline V gives CDR1 MNHNS, CDR2 SASEGT. The CDR3 is 13 residues long. The V and J ends lost 2 bases and 4 bases respectively, with 8 bases between them. This clone was detected once. The antigen is undetermined. Vbeta (60) and Jbeta (13) primers were used in the PCR. The assay was immunoSEQ multiplex PCR, and TCRdb's table has in-frame clones only and misses some. The table lists about 150,000 clones, around four fifths of them singletons. This receptor was taken from a girl between 10 and 17 years old in good health and CMV-seropositive. This chain links TRBV6-1 with TRBJ1-1, with no clear D. Sequencing was done on a sample of PBMCs. The CDR3 protein is CASSEQEGTEAFF. The CDR3 DNA reads TGTGCCAGCAGTGAACAGGAAGGCACTGAAGCTTTCTTT.